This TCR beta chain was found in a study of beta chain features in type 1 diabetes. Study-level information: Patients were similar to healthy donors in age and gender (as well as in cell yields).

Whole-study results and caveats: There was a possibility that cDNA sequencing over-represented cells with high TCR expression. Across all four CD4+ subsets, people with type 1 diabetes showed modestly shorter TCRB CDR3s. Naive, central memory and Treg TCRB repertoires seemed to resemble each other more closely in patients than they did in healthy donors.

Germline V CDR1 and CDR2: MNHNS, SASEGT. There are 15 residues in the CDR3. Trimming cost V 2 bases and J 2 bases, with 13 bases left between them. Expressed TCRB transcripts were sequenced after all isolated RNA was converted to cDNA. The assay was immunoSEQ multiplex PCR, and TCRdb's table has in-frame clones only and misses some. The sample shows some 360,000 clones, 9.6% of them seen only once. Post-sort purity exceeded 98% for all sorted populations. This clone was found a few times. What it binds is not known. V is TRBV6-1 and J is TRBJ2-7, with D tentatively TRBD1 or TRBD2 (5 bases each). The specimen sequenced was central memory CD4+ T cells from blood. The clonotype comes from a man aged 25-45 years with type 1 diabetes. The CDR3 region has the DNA TGTGCCAGCAGTGAAAATGTAGGGGACCCCTACGAGCAGTACTTC. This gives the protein CASSENVGDPYEQYF.